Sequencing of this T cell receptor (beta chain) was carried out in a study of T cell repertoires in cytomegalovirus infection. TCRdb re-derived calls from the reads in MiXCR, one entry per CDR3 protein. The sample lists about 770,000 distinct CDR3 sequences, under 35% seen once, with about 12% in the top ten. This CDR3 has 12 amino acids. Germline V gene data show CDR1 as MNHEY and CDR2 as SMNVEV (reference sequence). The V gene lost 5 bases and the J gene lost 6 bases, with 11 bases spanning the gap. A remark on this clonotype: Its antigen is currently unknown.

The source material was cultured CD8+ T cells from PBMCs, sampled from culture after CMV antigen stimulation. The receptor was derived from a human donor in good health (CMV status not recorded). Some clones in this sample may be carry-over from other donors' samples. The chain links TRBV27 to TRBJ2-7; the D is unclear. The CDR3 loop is CASSPGSREQYF. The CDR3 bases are TGTGCCAGCAGTCCAGGTTCTCGCGAGCAGTACTTC.